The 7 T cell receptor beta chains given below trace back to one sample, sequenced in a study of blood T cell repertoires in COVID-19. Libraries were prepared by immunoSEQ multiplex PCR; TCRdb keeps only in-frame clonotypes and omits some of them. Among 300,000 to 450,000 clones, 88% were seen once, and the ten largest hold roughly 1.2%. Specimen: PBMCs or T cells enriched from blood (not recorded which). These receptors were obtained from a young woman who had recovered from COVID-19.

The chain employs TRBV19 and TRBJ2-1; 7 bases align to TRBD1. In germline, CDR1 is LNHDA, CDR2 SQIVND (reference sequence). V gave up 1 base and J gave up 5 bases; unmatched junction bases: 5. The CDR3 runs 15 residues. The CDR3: CASSIGQGPDNEQFF. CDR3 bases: TGTGCCAGTAGTATAGGACAGGGTCCGGACAATGAGCAGTTCTTC.

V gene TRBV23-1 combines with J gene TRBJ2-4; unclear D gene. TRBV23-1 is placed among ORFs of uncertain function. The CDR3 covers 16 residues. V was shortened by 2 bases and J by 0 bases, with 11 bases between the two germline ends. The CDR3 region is CASSQGPVEAKNIQYF. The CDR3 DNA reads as TGCGCCAGCAGTCAAGGGCCAGTGGAAGCCAAAAACATTCAGTACTTC.

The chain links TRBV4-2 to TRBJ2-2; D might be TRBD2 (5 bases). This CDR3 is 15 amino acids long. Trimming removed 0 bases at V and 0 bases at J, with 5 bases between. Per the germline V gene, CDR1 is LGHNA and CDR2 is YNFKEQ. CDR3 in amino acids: CASSQERANTGELFF. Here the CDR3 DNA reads TGTGCCAGCAGCCAAGAGCGGGCGAACACCGGGGAGCTGTTTTTT.

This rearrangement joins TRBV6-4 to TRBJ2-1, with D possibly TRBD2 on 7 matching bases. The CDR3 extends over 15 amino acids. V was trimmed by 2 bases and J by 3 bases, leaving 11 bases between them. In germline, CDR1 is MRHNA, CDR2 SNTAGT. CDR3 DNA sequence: TGTGCCAGCAGTGACGGGCGGGGGCTCTACAATGAGCAGTTCTTC. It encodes CASSDGRGLYNEQFF.

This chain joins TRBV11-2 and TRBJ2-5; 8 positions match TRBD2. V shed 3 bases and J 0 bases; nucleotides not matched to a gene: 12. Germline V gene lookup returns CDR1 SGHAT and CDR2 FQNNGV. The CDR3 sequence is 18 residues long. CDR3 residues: CASSFPRGGHEYQETQYF. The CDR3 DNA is TGTGCCAGCAGCTTCCCCCGGGGGGGCCATGAGTACCAAGAGACCCAGTACTTC.

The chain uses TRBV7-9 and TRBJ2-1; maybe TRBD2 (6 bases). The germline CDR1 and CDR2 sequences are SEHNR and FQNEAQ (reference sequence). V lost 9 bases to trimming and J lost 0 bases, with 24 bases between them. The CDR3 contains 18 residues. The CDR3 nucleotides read TGTGCCAGGGGGGAACTAGCAACTCGACTTGACTCCTACAATGAGCAGTTCTTC. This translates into CARGELATRLDSYNEQFF.

CDR3 sequence reads: CASKPGQLYEQYF. The CDR3 DNA follows: TGTGCCAGCAAACCGGGACAGTTATACGAGCAGTACTTC. The rearrangement links TRBV6-5 to TRBJ2-7; 7 positions agree with TRBD1. The CDR3 has 13 residues. The germline V gene has CDR1 MNHEY and CDR2 SVGAGI. V dropped 7 bases and J dropped 4; count of bases not matched to a gene: 7.